A selection of T cell receptor beta chains follows, all from one sample in a study of identical twins. TCRdb itself ran the 5' RACE reads through MiXCR, one entry per CDR3 protein. This sample yields 1.5 million to 2 million distinct CDR3 sequences, of which under 35% are seen a single time; 0.25% to 0.3% belongs to the top ten. Input material: cord blood. The receptors were gathered from a newborn girl in good health. CDR3s include the opening cysteine and the closing phenylalanine or tryptophan. A D gene is named only where the DNA matches it firmly. Clone sizes are given selectively: once, few, many, or a class where the clone is expanded.

v_gene	abundance	d_gene	j_gene	len	CDR3nt	CDR3aa
TRBV20-1	few	-	TRBJ1-1	15	TGCAGTGCTAATGAACGGGCGGGCGTGAACACTGAAGCTTTCTTT	CSANERAGVNTEAFF
TRBV7-2	few	-	TRBJ1-5	17	TGTGCCAGCAGCCCGAGGGTCTCCCCTTATAGCAATCAGCCCCAGCATTTT	CASSPRVSPYSNQPQHF
TRBV12-3/TRBV12-4	-	TRBD2	TRBJ2-1	16	TGTGCCAGCAGCCTCGAGGGGACTAGCTACTACAATGAGCAGTTCTTC	CASSLEGTSYYNEQFF
TRBV27	-	TRBD2	TRBJ2-7	19	TGTGCCAGCAGTCCCCTTGGGGTATCCGGGACTAGTCCCAGGAACGAGCAGTACTTC	CASSPLGVSGTSPRNEQYF
TRBV9	few	TRBD2	TRBJ2-1	16	TGTGCCAGCAGCGTAGGGGGAGCGGGGGCTTACAATGAGCAGTTCTTC	CASSVGGAGAYNEQFF
TRBV3-1	-	-	TRBJ2-1	13	TGTGCCAGCAGCCAAACCCCCCAGGGGGAGCAGTTCTTC	CASSQTPQGEQFF
TRBV21-1	few	-	TRBJ2-4	14	TGTGCCGGTCCAAGGGGAGGGGGCGAAAACATTCAGTACTTC	CAGPRGGGENIQYF
TRBV15	-	TRBD1	TRBJ1-2	15	TGTGCCACCAGCAGAGACGACAGGGTTAATAATGGCTACACCTTC	CATSRDDRVNNGYTF
TRBV9	-	-	TRBJ1-1	13	TGTGCCAGCAGCGTAGGGTGGGGCACTGAAGCTTTCTTT	CASSVGWGTEAFF
TRBV2	-	-	TRBJ2-3	12	TGTGCCAGCTGCCGAATTGCAGATACGCAGTATTTT	CASCRIADTQYF
TRBV12-3/TRBV12-4	-	-	TRBJ2-5	14	TGTGCCAGCAGTTTCGGACAGAAGCAAGAGACCCAGTACTTC	CASSFGQKQETQYF
TRBV10-3	-	-	TRBJ2-3	15	TGTGCCATCAGACCCGACCGGGGGGCGACGAATACGCAGTATTTT	CAIRPDRGATNTQYF
TRBV9	many	TRBD2	TRBJ2-7	15	TGTGCCAGCAGCGTAGAGCCTAGCGGGACCTACGAGCAGTACTTC	CASSVEPSGTYEQYF
TRBV12-3/TRBV12-4	-	-	TRBJ2-6	14	TGTGCCAGCAGTTTGGGTTTTGGGGCCAACGCCCTGACTTTC	CASSLGFGANALTF
TRBV5-1	-	-	TRBJ2-5	16	TGCGCCAGCAGCTTGGTTGGACTCCTCGGGGGAGAGACCCAGTACTTC	CASSLVGLLGGETQYF